The sequence of this T cell receptor beta chain was determined in a study of T cell responses to AZD1222 COVID-19 vaccine. In the case of this clone: Its specificity is not known.

Clones were sequenced by immunoSEQ multiplex PCR, and TCRdb holds only the in-frame ones, with some missing. The table records 150,000 or so clones, 75% to 90% of them present only once. The germline CDR1 and CDR2 sequences are SEHNR and FQNEAQ (reference sequence). Trimming cost V 5 bases and J 0 bases, with 15 bases left between them. The CDR3 extends over 16 amino acids. The study's findings and limits: Repertoires were collected only later (after the peak T cell response had occurred). The donor group comprised mostly white British people and more females; the analysis possibly underestimated clonal diversity. Breadth and depth of Spike-specific TCRs rose after two AZD1222 doses. Baseline seropositives among AZD1222 recipients totaled only 5 to 7.

The sequence derives from an adult in good health. The sample consisted of peripheral blood, taken on day 0 of MenACWY control vaccination. The chain carries TRBV7-9 and TRBJ2-3; maybe TRBD2 (6 bases). This CDR3 reads CASSREGGKSTDTQYF. The DNA of the CDR3 is TGTGCCAGCAGCCGCGAGGGAGGAAAGAGCACAGATACGCAGTATTTT.